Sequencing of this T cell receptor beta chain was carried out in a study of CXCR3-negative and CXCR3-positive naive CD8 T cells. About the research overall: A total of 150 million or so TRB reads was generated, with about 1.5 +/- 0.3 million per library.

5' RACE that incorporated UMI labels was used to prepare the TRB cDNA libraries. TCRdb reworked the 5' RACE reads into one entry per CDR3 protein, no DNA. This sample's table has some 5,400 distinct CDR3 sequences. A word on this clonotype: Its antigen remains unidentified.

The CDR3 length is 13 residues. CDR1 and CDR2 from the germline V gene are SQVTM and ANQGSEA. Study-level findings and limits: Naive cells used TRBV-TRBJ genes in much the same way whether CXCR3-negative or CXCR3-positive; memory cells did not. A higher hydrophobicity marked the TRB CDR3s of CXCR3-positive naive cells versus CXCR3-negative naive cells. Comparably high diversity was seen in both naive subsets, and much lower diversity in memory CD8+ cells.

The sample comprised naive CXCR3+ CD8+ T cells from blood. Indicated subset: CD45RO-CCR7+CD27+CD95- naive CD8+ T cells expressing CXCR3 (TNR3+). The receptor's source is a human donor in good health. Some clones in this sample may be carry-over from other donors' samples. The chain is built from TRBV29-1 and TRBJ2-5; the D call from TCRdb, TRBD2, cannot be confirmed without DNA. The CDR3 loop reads CSVEGLAEETQYF.